This T cell receptor (beta chain) was recovered during a study of cytomegalovirus exposure and HLA in healthy donors. The PCR contained 60 Vbeta and 13 Jbeta primers. This table comes from immunoSEQ multiplex PCR, and its TCRdb copy is limited to in-frame clones, with some not included. The table has about 75,000 clones, approximately 80% seen once. CDR3 length equals 12 residues. Between the trimmed V and J ends, which lost 7 bases and 5 bases, there was a span of 9 bases. Germline assignment: CDR1 MNHEY and CDR2 SMNVEV (reference sequence). The origin of this receptor is a man between 70 and 80 years old in good health and CMV-seropositive. The V call is TRBV27, the J call TRBJ1-5; D might be TRBD1 (6 bases). Specimen: PBMCs. CDR3 DNA: TGTGCCAGCAACAGGGCTGATCAGCCCCAGCATTTT. Its protein is CASNRADQPQHF.